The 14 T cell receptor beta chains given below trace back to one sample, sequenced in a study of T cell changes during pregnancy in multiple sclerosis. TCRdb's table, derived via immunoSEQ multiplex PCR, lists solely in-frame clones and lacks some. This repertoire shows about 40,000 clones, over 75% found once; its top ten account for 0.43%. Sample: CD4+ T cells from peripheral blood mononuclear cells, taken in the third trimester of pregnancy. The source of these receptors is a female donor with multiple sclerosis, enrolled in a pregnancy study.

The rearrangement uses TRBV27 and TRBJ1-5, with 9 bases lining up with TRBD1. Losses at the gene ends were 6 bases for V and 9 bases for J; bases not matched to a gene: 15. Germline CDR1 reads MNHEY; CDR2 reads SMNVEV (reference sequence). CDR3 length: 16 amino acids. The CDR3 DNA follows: TGTGCCAGCAGCCCCCCCGGGTGGGGACAGGGTGGGCCCCAGCATTTT. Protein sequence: CASSPPGWGQGGPQHF.

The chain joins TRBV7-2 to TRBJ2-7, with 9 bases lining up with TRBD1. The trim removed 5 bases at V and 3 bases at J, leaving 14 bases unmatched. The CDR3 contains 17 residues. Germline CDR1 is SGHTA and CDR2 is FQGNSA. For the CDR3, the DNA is TGTGCCAGCAGCATTGGGGGACAGGGTAGAAAGGTCTACGAGCAGTACTTC. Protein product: CASSIGGQGRKVYEQYF.

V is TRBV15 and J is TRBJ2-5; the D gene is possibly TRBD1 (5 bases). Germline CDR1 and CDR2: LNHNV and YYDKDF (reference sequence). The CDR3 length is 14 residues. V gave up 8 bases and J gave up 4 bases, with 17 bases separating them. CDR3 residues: CATGAAKGAETQYF. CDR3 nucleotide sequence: TGTGCCACCGGGGCAGCTAAAGGGGCAGAGACCCAGTACTTC.

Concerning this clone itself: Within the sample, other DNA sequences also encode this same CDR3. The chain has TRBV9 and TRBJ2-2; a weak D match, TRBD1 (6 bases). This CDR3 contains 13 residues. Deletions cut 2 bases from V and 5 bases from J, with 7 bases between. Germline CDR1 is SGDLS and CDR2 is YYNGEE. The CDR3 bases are TGTGCCAGCAGCGTCACAGGGACCGGGGAGCTGTTTTTT. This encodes CASSVTGTGELFF. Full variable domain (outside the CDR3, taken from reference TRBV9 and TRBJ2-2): DSGVTQTPKHLITATGQRVTLRCSPRSGDLSVYWYQQSLDQGLQFLIQYYNGEERAKGNILERFSAQQFPDLHSELNLSSLELGDSALYFCASSVTGTGELFFGEGSRLTVL.

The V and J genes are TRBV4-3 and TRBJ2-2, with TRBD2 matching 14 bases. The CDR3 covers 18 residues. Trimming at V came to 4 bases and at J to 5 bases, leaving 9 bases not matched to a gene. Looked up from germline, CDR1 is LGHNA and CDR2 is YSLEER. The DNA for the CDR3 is TGCGCCAGCAGCCTGGGACTAGCGGGAGATCTAGGGACCGGGGAGCTGTTTTTT. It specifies CASSLGLAGDLGTGELFF.

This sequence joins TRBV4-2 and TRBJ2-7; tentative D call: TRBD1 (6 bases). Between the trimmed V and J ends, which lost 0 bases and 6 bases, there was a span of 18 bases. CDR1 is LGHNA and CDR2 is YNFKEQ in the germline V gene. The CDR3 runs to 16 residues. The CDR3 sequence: CASSQDTSFLGGEQYF. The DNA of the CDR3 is TGTGCCAGCAGCCAAGATACGAGTTTCCTAGGGGGCGAGCAGTACTTC.

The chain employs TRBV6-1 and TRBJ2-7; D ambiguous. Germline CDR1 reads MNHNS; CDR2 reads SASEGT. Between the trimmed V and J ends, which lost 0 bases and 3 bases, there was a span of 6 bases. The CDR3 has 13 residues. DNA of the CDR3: TGTGCCAGCAGTGAAGCCCCTAGCTACGAGCAGTACTTC. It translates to CASSEAPSYEQYF.

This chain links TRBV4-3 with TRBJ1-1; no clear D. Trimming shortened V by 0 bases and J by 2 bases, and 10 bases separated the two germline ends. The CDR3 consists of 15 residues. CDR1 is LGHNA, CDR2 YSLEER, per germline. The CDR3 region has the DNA TGCGCCAGCAGCCAAGATTTTACTCTCAACACTGAAGCTTTCTTT. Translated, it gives CASSQDFTLNTEAFF.

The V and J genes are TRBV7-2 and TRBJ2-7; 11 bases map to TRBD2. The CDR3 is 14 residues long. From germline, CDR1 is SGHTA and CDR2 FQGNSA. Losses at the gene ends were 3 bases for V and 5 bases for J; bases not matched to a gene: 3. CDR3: CASSFDSGRDEQYF. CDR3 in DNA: TGTGCCAGCAGCTTTGATAGCGGGAGGGACGAGCAGTACTTC.

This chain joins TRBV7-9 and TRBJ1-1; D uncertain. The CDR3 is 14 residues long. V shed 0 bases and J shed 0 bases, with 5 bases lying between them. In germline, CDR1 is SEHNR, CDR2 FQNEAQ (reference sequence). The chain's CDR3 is CASSLATVNTEAFF. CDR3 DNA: TGTGCCAGCAGCTTAGCCACAGTGAACACTGAAGCTTTCTTT.

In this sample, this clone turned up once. The CDR3 protein is CASSLDPGGEQFF. DNA of the CDR3: TGTGCCAGCAGCTTAGATCCAGGGGGTGAGCAGTTCTTC. V is TRBV7-9 and J is TRBJ2-1, with 7 bases identical to TRBD1. Germline CDR1 SEHNR, CDR2 FQNEAQ (reference sequence). V lost 1 base and J lost 9; bases outside the gene matches: 3. The CDR3 runs to 13 residues.

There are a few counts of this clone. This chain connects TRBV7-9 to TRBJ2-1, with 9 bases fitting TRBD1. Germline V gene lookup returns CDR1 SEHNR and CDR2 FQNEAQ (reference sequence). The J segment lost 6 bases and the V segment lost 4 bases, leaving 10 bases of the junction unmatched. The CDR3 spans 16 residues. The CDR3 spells CASSSGTGSFINEQFF. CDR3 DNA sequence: TGTGCCAGCAGCTCGGGGACAGGGAGTTTCATCAATGAGCAGTTCTTC. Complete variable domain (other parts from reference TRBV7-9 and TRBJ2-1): DTGVSQNPRHKITKRGQNVTFRCDPISEHNRLYWYRQTLGQGPEFLTYFQNEAQLEKSRLLSDRFSAERPKGSFSTLEIQRTEQGDSAMYLCASSSGTGSFINEQFFGPGTRLTVL.

In DNA form, the CDR3 reads TGTGCCAGCAGTCAACAGGGGAAGGGGACTGAAGCTTTCTTT. Its protein is CASSQQGKGTEAFF. V is TRBV16 and J is TRBJ1-1; 7 bases match TRBD1. The J segment lost 5 bases and the V segment lost 6 bases, leaving 9 bases of the junction unmatched. Germline-derived CDR1 and CDR2 are KGHSY and FQNENV. CDR3 length: 14 residues.

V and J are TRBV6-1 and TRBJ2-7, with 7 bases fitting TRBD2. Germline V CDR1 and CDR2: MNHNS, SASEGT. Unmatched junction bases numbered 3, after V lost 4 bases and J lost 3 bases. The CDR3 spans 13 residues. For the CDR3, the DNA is TGTGCCAGCAGTGGGGAGGGGCTCTACGAGCAGTACTTC. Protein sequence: CASSGEGLYEQYF.